This TCR beta chain stems from a study of blood T cell repertoires in COVID-19 (dated by TCRdb to the early 2020s). About the full investigation: Samples covering the acute and convalescent phases of COVID-19 were provided by collaborators in the United States, Italy and Spain. The prospective study material was composed of cDNA or gDNA derived from T cells, B-cell-depleted T cells, or PBMCs. Subjects who had been exposed to COVID-19, were actively infected with it, or had recovered from it provided the deeply sampled blood TCRbeta repertoires that made up the dataset. The repertoires were released in a freely available public database intended as a resource for research on the immune response to SARS-CoV-2. The samples were drawn from the first 160 participants of the ongoing ImmuneRACE study and from 1,200 or so subjects provided by 6 global collaborators. A de-identified subject ID, COVID-19 status, age in years and sex were almost always included in the sample metadata. HLA class I and class II types, where available, came from metadata supplied by the sample provider rather than from assay-based typing. Results the study describes overall, beyond this receptor: The amount of clinical and demographic metadata varied by source and participant and was provided uncurated.

As for this clone: What this receptor recognizes is not known. No base quality information exists; no much larger clone differs at one position.

Germline trimming amounts to 3 bases on V and 9 bases on J, with 8 as the count of junction bases outside the gene matches. Inclusive of the bounding cysteine and phenylalanine, the CDR3 is 13 residues long. Only the CDR3 DNA is retained, 39 bases long and in frame from the first base. The germline V gene (reference sequence) provides CDR1 GTSNPN and CDR2 SVGIG. Collaborating institutions collected whole blood in K2EDTA tubes following their own protocols. For TCRbeta analysis, collaborators shipped samples in one of three forms: frozen whole blood, isolated PBMCs, or DNA extracted from either of those sample types. TCRbeta CDR3 regions were amplified from genomic DNA using the immunoSEQ Assay, a bias-controlled multiplex PCR. The original methods were these. The number of nucleated cells in each sample was estimated by amplification of reference gene primers within the assay. To quantify the absolute abundance of each unique TCRbeta CDR3 rearrangement, sequence reads were collapsed and filtered. Productive Simpson clonality was computed per sample as the square root of Simpson's diversity index over productive rearrangements. Sourced from immuneACCESS, this table was stored by TCRdb with only in-frame sequences that have V and J called. A share of the clones is absent; for the studies checked, an unresolved V gene accounts for under half, and the remainder has no known explanation. The DNA gave D and trimming, while V, J and clone size come from that table. Within this sample are about 120,000 clones, with about three quarters of them counted one time only. 0.65% to 0.95% of the sample lies in the top ten.

Sequenced: peripheral blood. This TCR came from a human donor with acute or convalescent COVID-19. The donor label of this sample is uncertain. The chain uses TRBV30 and TRBJ2-1, and TRBD1 aligns with 7 junction nucleotides. In nucleotides, the sequence is TGTGCCTGGAGCGTAGACAGGGTCGGTGAGCAGTTCTTC. Its protein is CAWSVDRVGEQFF.